This T cell receptor beta chain was recorded in a study of vaccination and CD4 T cells after COVID-19 (dated by TCRdb to the early 2020s). Regarding the study in general: SARS-CoV-2 positivity had been established in the convalescent patients by nasal swab PCR, and mild disease was recorded in roughly 10 of these patients and severe disease in one. Six males and four females were included in the convalescent cohort, with two Hispanic individuals, seven Caucasians, two Asians and one multiracial person represented. Two doses of either the Pfizer-BioNTech BNT162b2 vaccine (n=8) or the Moderna mRNA-1273 vaccine (n=2) were administered to participants. Post-COVID blood samples from convalescent patients were collected a median of about 100 days after diagnosis, with a range of 35 to 161 days. Post-vaccine blood samples were obtained a median of around 74 days after the second vaccine dose, with a range of roughly 12 to 250 days. Culture stimuli were overlapping spike peptide pools from SARS-CoV-2 and from the common cold coronaviruses HCoV-NL63, HCoV-OC43 and HCoV-229E. In control cultures, a CEFX viral epitope pool was used as positive control, an HIV-1 Nef peptide pool was used as negative control, or no peptide was added. The spike-specific CD4+ TCR repertoire was compared before and after mRNA vaccination in over nine COVID-19 convalescent patients and 4 infection-naive healthy vaccine recipients.

The library was built by means of PCR. At the Johns Hopkins FTIC core, DNA from the cultured CD4+ T cells underwent TCR sequencing with the Oncomine TCR Beta short-read assay. The QIAamp micro DNA kit was used to extract genomic DNA from the cultured CD4+ T cells. Oncomine TCR Beta libraries made from cultured CD4+ T cells were pooled using unique dual indexes and sequenced on an Illumina iSeq 100. On the study's bioinformatics: Non-productive sequences were removed, and CDR3s that did not start with C, did not end with F or W, or were shorter than 7 amino acids were discarded. Antigen-specific clonotypes were identified using the MANAFEST web application through comparison of peptide-stimulated wells with reference and other culture wells. For a clone to be called positive, the clone needed an FDR below 0.05, an odds ratio above 5, and a productive frequency above 0.1% in at least two of three replicate wells. A clonotype was classed as cross-reactive if the clonotype showed significant expansion both in SARS-CoV-2 spike wells and in at least one common cold coronavirus spike condition. Levenshtein distances (stringdist) and unrooted phylogenetic trees (ape) in R version 3.6.1 were used to assess CDR3 homology. Through fastp at Q25 and MiXCR, TCRdb rebuilt clones from the public reads, retaining in-frame beta chains. CDR3 protein duplicates are merged, each entry listing the most common genes and DNA. These V and J calls derive from TCRdb rather than the authors' analysis. In this sample the table shows thousands of distinct CDR3 sequences, 64% of which occur a single time. In total, the top ten clones hold under 40% of the sample.

The treatment or condition label, read with the paper, signifies: approximately nine-day PBMC culture with coronavirus spike peptide pools or control peptides (ViraFEST assay). To expand antigen-specific T cells with peptide pools and then pick out the expanded clonotypes through TCR sequencing, the study relied on the ViraFEST assay. The positive SARS-CoV-2 PCR tests of the convalescent patients were dated from March to December 2020, before the Alpha, Beta and Delta variants emerged in the United States. Each well held approximately 2 million PBMCs cultured in IMDM containing around 5.1% human AB serum and approximately 9.1 IU/ml IL-2, with roughly 10 ug/ml peptide pools added. On days 3 and 7, half of the culture medium was replaced with fresh IL-2-containing medium. Once the cells had been in culture for over nine days, the EasySep CD4+ T cell isolation kit was used to isolate CD4+ T cells by negative selection. Ficoll-Paque Plus gradient centrifugation was used to isolate PBMCs from whole blood, and the isolated PBMCs were then either used fresh or cryopreserved at -140C. Culture conditions were generally each tested in triplicate wells.

Broader findings and caveats from the paper: The median count of SARS-CoV-2-reactive clonotypes went up from about 23 after infection to 38 after vaccination, although the change was not significant. Nearly all vaccine-specific clones in convalescent patients (304 of 307) were mono-reactive for SARS-CoV-2 spike rather than cross-reactive with common cold coronaviruses. In convalescent patients, a median approximately 86% of post-vaccine SARS-CoV-2-reactive clones were detected only after vaccination, suggesting vaccine-specific priming. The number of convalescent patients in the study was relatively small, and the study did not examine early timepoints following natural infection.

A note on this clonotype: Its antigen specificity is not known. No base quality information exists; no much larger clone differs at one position.

The germline ends are 10 bases apart after V is trimmed by 4 bases and J by 0 bases. CDR1 and CDR2 (LNHNV, YYDKDF) derive from the germline V gene (reference sequence). From cysteine to phenylalanine, the CDR3 is 14 amino acids long. CDR3 DNA only is kept here, 42 bases in frame from base 1. The specimen was CD4+ T cells from blood, cultured in vitro. Rearrangement joined TRBV15 to TRBJ2-7; the D gene is perhaps TRBD2, on 6 matching bases. This TCR derives from a human donor who had recovered from COVID-19. CDR3 loop: CATSTGLASYEQYF. The base sequence is TGTGCCACCAGCACGGGACTTGCCTCCTACGAGCAGTACTTC.